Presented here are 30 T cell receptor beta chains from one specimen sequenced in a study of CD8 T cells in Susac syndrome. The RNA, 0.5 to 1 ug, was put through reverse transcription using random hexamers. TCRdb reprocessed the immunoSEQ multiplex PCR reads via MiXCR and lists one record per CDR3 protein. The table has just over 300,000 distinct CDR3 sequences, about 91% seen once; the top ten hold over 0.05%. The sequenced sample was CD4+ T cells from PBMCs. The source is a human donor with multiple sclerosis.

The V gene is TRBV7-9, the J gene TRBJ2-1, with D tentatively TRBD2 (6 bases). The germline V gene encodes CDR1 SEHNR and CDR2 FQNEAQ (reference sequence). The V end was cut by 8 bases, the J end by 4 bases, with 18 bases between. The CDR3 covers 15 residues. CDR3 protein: CASGRRTGGYNEQFF. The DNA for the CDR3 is TGTGCCAGCGGTCGGCGCACAGGAGGGTACAATGAGCAGTTCTTC.

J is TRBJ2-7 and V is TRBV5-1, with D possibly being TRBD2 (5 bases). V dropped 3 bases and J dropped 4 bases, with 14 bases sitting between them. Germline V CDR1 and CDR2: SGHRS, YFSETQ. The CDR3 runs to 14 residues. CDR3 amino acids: CASSYTGIQYEQYF. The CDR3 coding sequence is TGCGCCAGCAGCTACACCGGGATTCAATACGAGCAGTACTTC.

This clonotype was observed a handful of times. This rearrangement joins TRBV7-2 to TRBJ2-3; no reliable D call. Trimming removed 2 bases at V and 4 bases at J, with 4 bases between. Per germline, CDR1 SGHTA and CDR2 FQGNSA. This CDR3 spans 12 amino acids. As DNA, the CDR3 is TGTGCCAGCAGCTTACCCGCAGATACGCAGTATTTT. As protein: CASSLPADTQYF.

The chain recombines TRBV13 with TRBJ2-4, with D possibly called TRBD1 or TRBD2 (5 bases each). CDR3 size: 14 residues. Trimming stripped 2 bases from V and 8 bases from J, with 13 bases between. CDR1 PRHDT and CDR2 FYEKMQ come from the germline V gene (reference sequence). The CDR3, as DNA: TGTGCCAGCAGCTTAACGAGGGGTGGTGACATTCAGTACTTC. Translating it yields CASSLTRGGDIQYF.

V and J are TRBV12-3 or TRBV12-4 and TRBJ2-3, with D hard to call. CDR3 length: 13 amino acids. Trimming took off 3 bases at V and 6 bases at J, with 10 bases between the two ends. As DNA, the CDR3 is TGTGCCAGCAGTTTCCACCAGCAGGATACGCAGTATTTT. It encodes CASSFHQQDTQYF.

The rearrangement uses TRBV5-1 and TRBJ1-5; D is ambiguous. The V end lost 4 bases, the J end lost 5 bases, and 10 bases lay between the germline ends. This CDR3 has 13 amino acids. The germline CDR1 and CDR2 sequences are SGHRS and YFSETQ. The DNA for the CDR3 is TGCGCCAGCAGCCCTGCGCCGGATCAGCCCCAGCATTTT. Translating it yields CASSPAPDQPQHF.

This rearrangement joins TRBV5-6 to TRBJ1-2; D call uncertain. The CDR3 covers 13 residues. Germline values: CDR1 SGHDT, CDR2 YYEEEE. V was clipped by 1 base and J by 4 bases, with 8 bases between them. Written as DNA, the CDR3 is TGTGCCAGCAGCTTGTCAGGTGCCTATGGCTACACCTTC. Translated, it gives CASSLSGAYGYTF. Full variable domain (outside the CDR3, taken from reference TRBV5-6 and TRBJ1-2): DAGVTQSPTHLIKTRGQQVTLRCSPKSGHDTVSWYQQALGQGPQFIFQYYEEEERQRGNFPDRFSGHQFPNYSSELNVNALLLGDSALYLCASSLSGAYGYTFGSGTRLTVV.

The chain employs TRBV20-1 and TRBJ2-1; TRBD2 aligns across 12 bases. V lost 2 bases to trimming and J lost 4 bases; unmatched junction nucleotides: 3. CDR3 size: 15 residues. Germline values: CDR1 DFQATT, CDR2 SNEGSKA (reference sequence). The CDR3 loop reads CSARSGTSGYNEQFF. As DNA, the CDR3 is TGCAGTGCTAGATCCGGGACTAGCGGGTACAATGAGCAGTTCTTC.

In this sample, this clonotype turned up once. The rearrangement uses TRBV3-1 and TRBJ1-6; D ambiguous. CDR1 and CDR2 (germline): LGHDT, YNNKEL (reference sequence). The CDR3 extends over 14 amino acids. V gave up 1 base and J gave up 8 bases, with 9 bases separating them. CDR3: CASSQVSGDSPLHF. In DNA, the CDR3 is TGTGCCAGCAGCCAAGTTTCTGGGGATTCACCCCTCCACTTT.

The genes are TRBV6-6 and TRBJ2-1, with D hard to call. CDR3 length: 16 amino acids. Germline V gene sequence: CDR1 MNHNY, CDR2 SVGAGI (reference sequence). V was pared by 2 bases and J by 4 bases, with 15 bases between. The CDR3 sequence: CASSYRDGFRYNEQFF. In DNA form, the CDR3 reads TGTGCCAGCAGTTACCGCGACGGATTCAGGTACAATGAGCAGTTCTTC.

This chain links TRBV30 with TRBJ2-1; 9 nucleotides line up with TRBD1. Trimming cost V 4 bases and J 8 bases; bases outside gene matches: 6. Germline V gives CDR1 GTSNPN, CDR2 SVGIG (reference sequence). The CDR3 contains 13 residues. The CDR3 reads CAWNGQGIDEQFF. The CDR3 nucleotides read TGTGCCTGGAATGGACAGGGGATTGATGAGCAGTTCTTC.

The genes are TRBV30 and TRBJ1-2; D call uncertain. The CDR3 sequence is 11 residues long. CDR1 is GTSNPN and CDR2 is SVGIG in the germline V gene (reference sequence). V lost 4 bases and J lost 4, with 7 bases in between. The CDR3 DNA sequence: TGTGCCTGGACCAGTGGCTATGGCTACACCTTC. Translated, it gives CAWTSGYGYTF.

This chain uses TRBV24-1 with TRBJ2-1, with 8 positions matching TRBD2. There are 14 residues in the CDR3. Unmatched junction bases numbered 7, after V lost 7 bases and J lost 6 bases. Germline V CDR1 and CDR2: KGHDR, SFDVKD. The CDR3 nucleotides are TGTGCCACCAGCGGGACTAGTCGGGGCAATGAGCAGTTCTTC. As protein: CATSGTSRGNEQFF.

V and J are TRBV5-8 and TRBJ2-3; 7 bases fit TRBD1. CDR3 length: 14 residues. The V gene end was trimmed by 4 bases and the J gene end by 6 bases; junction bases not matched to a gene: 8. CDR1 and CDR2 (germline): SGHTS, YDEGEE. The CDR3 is CASSAQGVGDTQYF. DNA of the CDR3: TGTGCCAGCAGCGCTCAGGGGGTTGGGGATACGCAGTATTTT.

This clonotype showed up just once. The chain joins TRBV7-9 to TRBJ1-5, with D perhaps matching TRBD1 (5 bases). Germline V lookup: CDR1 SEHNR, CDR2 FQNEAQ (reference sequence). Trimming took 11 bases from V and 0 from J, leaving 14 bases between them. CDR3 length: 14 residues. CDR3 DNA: TGTGCCTGGGGGGGGACTAATAGCAATCAGCCCCAGCATTTT. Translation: CAWGGTNSNQPQHF.

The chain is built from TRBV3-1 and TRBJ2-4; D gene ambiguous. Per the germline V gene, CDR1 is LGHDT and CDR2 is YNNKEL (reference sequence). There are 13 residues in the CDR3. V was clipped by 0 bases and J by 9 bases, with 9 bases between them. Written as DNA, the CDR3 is TGTGCCAGCAGCCAAGAAGGTACCGGCATTCAGTACTTC. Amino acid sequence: CASSQEGTGIQYF.

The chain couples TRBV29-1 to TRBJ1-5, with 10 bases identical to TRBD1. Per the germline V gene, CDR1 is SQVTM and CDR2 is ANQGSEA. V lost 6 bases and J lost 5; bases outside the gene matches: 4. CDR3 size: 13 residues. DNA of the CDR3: TGCAGCGTGGGACAGGGGATTGATCAGCCCCAGCATTTT. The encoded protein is CSVGQGIDQPQHF.

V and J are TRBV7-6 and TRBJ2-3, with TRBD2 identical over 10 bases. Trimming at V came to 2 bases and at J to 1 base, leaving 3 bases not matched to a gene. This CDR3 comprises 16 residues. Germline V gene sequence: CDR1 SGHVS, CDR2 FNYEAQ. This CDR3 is CASSLTSGVRTDTQYF. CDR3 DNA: TGTGCCAGCAGCTTAACTAGCGGGGTGCGCACAGATACGCAGTATTTT.

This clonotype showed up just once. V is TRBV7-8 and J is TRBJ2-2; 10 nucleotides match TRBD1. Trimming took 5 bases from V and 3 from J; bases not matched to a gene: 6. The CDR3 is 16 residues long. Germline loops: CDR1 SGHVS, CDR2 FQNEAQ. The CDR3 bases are TGTGCCAGCAGCCCCGGAGGGACAGGGGACACCGGGGAGCTGTTTTTT. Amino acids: CASSPGGTGDTGELFF.

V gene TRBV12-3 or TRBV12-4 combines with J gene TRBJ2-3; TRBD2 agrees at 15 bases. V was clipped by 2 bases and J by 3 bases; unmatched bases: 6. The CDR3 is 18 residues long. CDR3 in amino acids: CASSLQGTSGGLTDTQYF. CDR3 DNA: TGTGCCAGCAGTTTACAGGGGACTAGCGGGGGGCTGACAGATACGCAGTATTTT.

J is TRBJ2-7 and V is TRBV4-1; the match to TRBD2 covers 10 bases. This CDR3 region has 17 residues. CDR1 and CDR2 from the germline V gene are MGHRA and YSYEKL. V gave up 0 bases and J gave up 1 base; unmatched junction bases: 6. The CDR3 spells CASSQEYSGGPSYEQYF. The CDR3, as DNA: TGCGCCAGCAGCCAAGAATATAGCGGGGGGCCTTCCTACGAGCAGTACTTC.

CDR3 nucleotides: TGCGCCAGCAGCTTGGTGGGCACCCGGGCCAACGTCCTGACTTTC. It specifies CASSLVGTRANVLTF. The chain couples TRBV5-1 to TRBJ2-6, with D hard to call. V was pared by 0 bases and J by 5 bases, with 9 bases between. This CDR3 is 15 amino acids long. Germline V gene data show CDR1 as SGHRS and CDR2 as YFSETQ.

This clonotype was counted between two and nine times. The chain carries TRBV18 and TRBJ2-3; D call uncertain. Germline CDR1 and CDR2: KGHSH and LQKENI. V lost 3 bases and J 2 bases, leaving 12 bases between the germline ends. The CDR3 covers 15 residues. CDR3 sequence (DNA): TGTGCCAGCTCACCGGGCTTTCAAAACACAGATACGCAGTATTTT. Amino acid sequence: CASSPGFQNTDTQYF.

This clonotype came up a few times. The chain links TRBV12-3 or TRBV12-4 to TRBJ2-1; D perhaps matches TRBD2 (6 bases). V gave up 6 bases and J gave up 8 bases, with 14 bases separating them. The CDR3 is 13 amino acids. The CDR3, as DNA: TGTGCCAGCAGCGCGGGACGTACCTATGAGCAGTTCTTC. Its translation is CASSAGRTYEQFF.

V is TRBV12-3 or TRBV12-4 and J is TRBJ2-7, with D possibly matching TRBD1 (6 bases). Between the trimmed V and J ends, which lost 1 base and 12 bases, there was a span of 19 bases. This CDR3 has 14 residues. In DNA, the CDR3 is TGTGCCAGCAGTTTAGAGGTATTGGACAGCCCCTCGTACTTC. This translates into CASSLEVLDSPSYF.

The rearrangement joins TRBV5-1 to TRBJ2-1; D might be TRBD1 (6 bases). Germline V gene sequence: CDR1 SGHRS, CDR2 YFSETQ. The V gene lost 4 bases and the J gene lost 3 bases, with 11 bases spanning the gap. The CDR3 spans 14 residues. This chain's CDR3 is CASSGRQVYNEQFF. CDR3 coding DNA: TGCGCCAGCAGCGGACGACAGGTCTACAATGAGCAGTTCTTC.

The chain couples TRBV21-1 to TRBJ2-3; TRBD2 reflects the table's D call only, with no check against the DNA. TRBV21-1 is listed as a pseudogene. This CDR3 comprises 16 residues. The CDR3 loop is CASSTKLAGGKDTQYF. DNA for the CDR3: TGTGCCAGCAGCACTAAACTAGCGGGAGGAAAAGATACGCAGTATTTT.

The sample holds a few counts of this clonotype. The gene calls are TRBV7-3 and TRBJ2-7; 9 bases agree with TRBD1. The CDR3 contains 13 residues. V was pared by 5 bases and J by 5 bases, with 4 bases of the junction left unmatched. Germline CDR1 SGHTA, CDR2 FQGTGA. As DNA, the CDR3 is TGTGCCAGCAGCCTTACAGGGGGCGACGAGCAGTACTTC. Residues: CASSLTGGDEQYF.

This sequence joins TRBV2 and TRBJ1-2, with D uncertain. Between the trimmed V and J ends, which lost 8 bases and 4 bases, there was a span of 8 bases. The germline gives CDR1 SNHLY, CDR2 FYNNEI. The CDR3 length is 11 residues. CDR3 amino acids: CASGGVYGYTF. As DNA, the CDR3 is TGTGCCAGCGGTGGGGTCTATGGCTACACCTTC.

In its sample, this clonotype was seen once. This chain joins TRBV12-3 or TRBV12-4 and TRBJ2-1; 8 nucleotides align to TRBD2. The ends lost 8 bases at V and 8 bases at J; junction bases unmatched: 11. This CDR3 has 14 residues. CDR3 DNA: TGTGCCAGCCGGTCCCGACTAGCGCTATATGAGCAGTTCTTC. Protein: CASRSRLALYEQFF.